The T cell receptor (beta chain) described here comes from a study of T cell responses to AZD1222 COVID-19 vaccine. As to this clone: Its antigen is as yet unknown.

With 2 bases removed from V and 1 base from J, the gap between germline ends came to 3 bases. The CDR3 contains 12 residues. Germline values: CDR1 MNHEY, CDR2 SVGEGT. TCRdb's table, derived via immunoSEQ multiplex PCR, lists solely in-frame clones and lacks some. The data show 80,000 to 95,000 clones, approximately 90% seen once. Study-wide results and limits: Clonal diversity was possibly underestimated, and white British individuals and females predominated among donors. Once two AZD1222 doses were given, Spike-specific TCR breadth and depth went up. Repertoire sampling happened only post peak T cell response. Nearly half of spike-specific TCRs reportedly go after variant regions that carry no mutations.

The V call is TRBV6-2 or TRBV6-3, the J call TRBJ2-7, with D hard to call. This receptor was taken from an adult in good health. This sample comprised peripheral blood, obtained on day 0 of AZD1222 vaccination. CDR3 protein: CASSYVSYEQYF. The DNA for the CDR3 is TGTGCCAGCAGTTACGTGTCCTACGAGCAGTACTTC.